This passage covers 32 T cell receptor beta chains from one sample sequenced in a study of T cells in women clearing cervical HPV infection. Generated by immunoSEQ multiplex PCR, the TCRdb table keeps only in-frame clones and is missing some. This sample's table has about 44,000 clones. Sequencing input: blood buffy coat. Every receptor here comes from a woman aged 18-69 years with a cervical HPV16 infection that either progressed to CIN3+ or cleared (not recorded which).

In regard to this clone: The observed sequence ends 3 residues before the CDR3 terminus, with the missing tail filled in from the germline J gene. The chain carries TRBV30 and TRBJ2-1, with D tentatively TRBD1 (6 bases). The CDR3 sequence is 12 residues long. The germline V gene has CDR1 GTSNPN and CDR2 SVGIG (reference sequence). The V end lost 7 bases, the J end lost 5 bases, and 12 bases lay between the germline ends. This CDR3 is CASLGANNEQFF. Partial CDR3 DNA: TGTGCCTCGTTGGGGGCGAACAATGAG.

Comment on this clone: The CDR3 extends 3 residues past the end of the read, so its final part is completed from the germline J gene. V is TRBV7-6 and J is TRBJ2-3; a weak D match, TRBD1 (6 bases). Looked up from germline, CDR1 is SGHVS and CDR2 is FNYEAQ. This CDR3 contains 17 residues. The CDR3 here is CASSLGTYRVGLETQYF. Incomplete CDR3 DNA: TGTGCCAGCAGCTTAGGGACGTACAGGGTAGGGCTGGAGACG.

With respect to this clone: The read terminates 3 residues ahead of where the CDR3 ends, so the germline J gene completes it. This sequence joins TRBV5-1 and TRBJ2-4; 8 positions agree with TRBD1. Trimming at V came to 6 bases and at J to 5 bases, leaving 7 bases not matched to a gene. Germline lookup yields CDR1 SGHRS and CDR2 YFSETQ. The CDR3 runs to 14 residues. Here the CDR3 reads CASTWTGWENIQYF. The CDR3 bases that were read are TGCGCCAGCACCTGGACAGGGTGGGAAAACATT.

Of note for this clone: The CDR3 goes on 3 residues after the read ends, and that part is filled in from the germline J gene. The chain employs TRBV5-6 and TRBJ1-2, with a weak D call TRBD1 (5 bases). Deletions cut 0 bases from V and 7 bases from J, with 13 bases between. In germline, CDR1 is SGHDT, CDR2 YYEEEE. This CDR3 has 14 residues. CDR3 DNA, as far as it was read: TGTGCCAGCAGCTTGGGACCAGGGATTCGTGGC. It specifies CASSLGPGIRG. In full, the CDR3 is CASSLGPGIRGYTF. Variable domain in full (rest from reference TRBV5-6 and TRBJ1-2): DAGVTQSPTHLIKTRGQQVTLRCSPKSGHDTVSWYQQALGQGPQFIFQYYEEEERQRGNFPDRFSGHQFPNYSSELNVNALLLGDSALYLCASSLGPGIRGYTFGSGTRLTVV.

Concerning this clone itself: With the read ending 3 residues before the CDR3 end, the germline J gene is used to fill in that end. The J gene is TRBJ2-2, the V gene TRBV7-3; D is perhaps TRBD1 (6 bases). V gave up 5 bases and J gave up 5 bases, with 18 bases separating them. Germline V gene sequence: CDR1 SGHTA, CDR2 FQGTGA. CDR3 length equals 16 residues. CDR3 DNA, as far as it was read: TGTGCCAGCAGCGCCAACCCCGGGACAACAACCGGGGAG. This codes for CASSANPGTTTGE. The whole CDR3 protein reads CASSANPGTTTGELFF.

Note on this clone: The sequence runs out 3 residues before the end of the CDR3; the remainder is reconstructed from the germline J gene. V usage is TRBV13 and J usage is TRBJ2-2; 11 bases map to TRBD1. CDR3 length: 15 residues. V trimming: 5 bases; J trimming: 7 bases; junction bases outside the gene matches: 6. CDR1 is PRHDT, CDR2 FYEKMQ, per germline (reference sequence). The DNA read from the CDR3 is TGTGCCAGCAGCCGGGACAGGGGGAGGCACGGGGAG. Encoded protein: CASSRDRGRHGE. The whole CDR3 region reads CASSRDRGRHGELFF.

Note on this clone: The CDR3 end falls 3 residues outside the read, so it is completed with the germline J gene. This sequence joins TRBV7-9 and TRBJ2-2; perhaps TRBD2 as D (5 bases). CDR3 length equals 14 residues. CDR1 is SEHNR, CDR2 FQNEAQ, per germline (reference sequence). V was clipped by 5 bases and J by 6 bases, with 13 bases between them. The part of the CDR3 DNA that was read is TGTGCCAGCAGCGGAGAGGGTCTTCCCGGGGAG. It specifies CASSGEGLPGE. The full CDR3 is CASSGEGLPGELFF.

About this clone: The read is 3 residues too short to cover the CDR3 end, so that end is filled in from the germline J gene. V gene TRBV19 combines with J gene TRBJ1-5; a weak D match, TRBD1 (5 bases). CDR1 and CDR2 (germline): LNHDA, SQIVND (reference sequence). V lost 5 bases and J 0 bases, leaving 8 bases between the germline ends. The CDR3 covers 14 residues. The DNA read from the CDR3 is TGTGCCAGTAGTTTACAGGTTAGCAATCAGCCC. It translates to CASSLQVSNQP. In full, the CDR3 is CASSLQVSNQPQHF. Full variable domain (rest looked up from reference TRBV19 and TRBJ1-5): DGGITQSPKYLFRKEGQNVTLSCEQNLNHDAMYWYRQDPGQGLRLIYYSQIVNDFQKGDIAEGYSVSREKKESFPLTVTSAQKNPTAFYLCASSLQVSNQPQHFGDGTRLSIL.

On this clone itself: The read ends 3 residues shy of where the CDR3 ends; the end is completed using the germline J gene. This chain connects TRBV5-1 to TRBJ1-3; no clear D gene. Germline CDR1 and CDR2: SGHRS and YFSETQ. Trimming pared 4 bases from V and 5 bases from J, leaving 10 bases between. This CDR3 is 13 amino acids long. CDR3 DNA, as far as it was read: TGCGCCAGCAGCACTATCCCCCGAAACACC. Translating it yields CASSTIPRNT. The full CDR3 reads CASSTIPRNTIYF.

As concerns this clone: From the germline J gene comes the end of the CDR3, since the read stops 3 residues before it. The chain uses TRBV7-2 and TRBJ1-2; 7 bases map to TRBD1. Germline CDR1 reads SGHTA; CDR2 reads FQGNSA. This CDR3 is built from 15 residues. V lost 5 bases, J lost 6 bases, and 12 bases stayed unmatched. The sequenced CDR3 bases are TGTGCCAGCAGCCGAGGCGTCAGGGGGAGTCATGGC. The encoded protein is CASSRGVRGSHG. Given in full, the CDR3 is CASSRGVRGSHGYTF.

The CDR3 reads CASSPGHFNQPQHF. The DNA read from the CDR3 is TGTGCCAGTAGTCCCGGACACTTCAATCAGCCC. The gene calls are TRBV19 and TRBJ1-5; TRBD1 is a possible D gene (5 bases). Sequencing ends 3 residues short of the CDR3 end; the germline J gene provides the rest. The germline V gene has CDR1 LNHDA and CDR2 SQIVND (reference sequence). This CDR3 region has 14 residues. V shed 5 bases and J shed 3 bases, with 11 bases lying between them.

Turning to this clone: The read terminates 3 residues ahead of where the CDR3 ends, so the germline J gene completes it. The gene calls are TRBV2 and TRBJ2-2; 7 bases match TRBD1. Germline V lookup: CDR1 SNHLY, CDR2 FYNNEI. CDR3 length: 15 residues. The CDR3 spells CASSVQGTVGEKLFF. The DNA read from the CDR3 is TGTGCCAGCAGCGTTCAGGGGACAGTGGGGGAAAAG.

On this clone: The read finishes 3 residues shy of the CDR3 end, and the germline J gene is used to complete it. The rearrangement uses TRBV7-2 and TRBJ2-1; 8 bases are shared with TRBD2. Germline assignment: CDR1 SGHTA and CDR2 FQGNSA. J lost 6 bases, V lost 3 bases, and 1 base had no gene match. The CDR3 is made up of 13 amino acids. The CDR3 bases that were read are TGTGCCAGCAGCTTTGCGGGGGGCAATGAG. As protein: CASSFAGGNE. The CDR3 as a whole reads CASSFAGGNEQFF. Using reference TRBV7-2 and TRBJ2-1 for the parts outside the CDR3, the full variable domain is GAGVSQSPSNKVTEKGKDVELRCDPISGHTALYWYRQSLGQGLEFLIYFQGNSAPDKSGLPSDRFSAERTGGSVSTLTIQRTQQEDSAVYLCASSFAGGNEQFFGPGTRLTVL.

For this clone: From the germline J gene comes the end of the CDR3, since the read stops 3 residues before it. The genes are TRBV7-6 and TRBJ2-2; 8 bases line up with TRBD1. V gave up 0 bases and J gave up 1 base; unmatched junction bases: 4. The length of the CDR3 is 17 residues. Germline-derived CDR1 and CDR2 are SGHVS and FNYEAQ. The covered CDR3 bases are TGTGCCAGCAGCTTAGCGACCGGGACAGGGAACACCGGGGAG. Residues: CASSLATGTGNTGE. The CDR3 in full is CASSLATGTGNTGELFF.

The sequenced part of the CDR3 DNA is TGCGCCAGCAGGGGACAGGGGAAGAACAATGAG. It yields the protein CASRGQGKNNE. The CDR3 as a whole reads CASRGQGKNNEQFF. The rearrangement joins TRBV10-2 to TRBJ2-1, with 10 nucleotides matching TRBD1. The read gets to within 3 residues of the CDR3 end, and the germline J gene fills in the rest. V lost 6 bases and J lost 5; bases outside the gene matches: 4. The CDR3 has 14 amino acids. CDR1 WSHSY and CDR2 SAAADI come from the germline V gene.

The sequenced CDR3 bases are TGTGCCAGCTCACCAGGAACAGGGGGGAACACTGAA. This translates into CASSPGTGGNTE. The whole CDR3 protein is CASSPGTGGNTEAFF. This chain connects TRBV18 to TRBJ1-1; 8 positions agree with TRBD1. The CDR3 is cut off 3 residues early in the read; its end comes from the germline J gene. The CDR3 runs to 15 residues. Germline V gives CDR1 KGHSH, CDR2 LQKENI. V was clipped by 2 bases and J by 1 base; unmatched bases: 3.

Comment on this clone: The read finishes 3 residues shy of the CDR3 end, and the germline J gene is used to complete it. The chain couples TRBV20-1 to TRBJ2-1, with D perhaps TRBD2 (7 bases). With 3 bases removed from V and 2 bases from J, the gap between germline ends came to 17 bases. Germline V gene lookup returns CDR1 DFQATT and CDR2 SNEGSKA (reference sequence). The CDR3 is 16 residues long. The CDR3 sequence is CSASEGGRGTYNEQFF. The CDR3 bases that were read are TGCAGTGCTAGTGAGGGGGGGCGAGGAACCTACAATGAG.

As for this clone: The read terminates 3 residues ahead of where the CDR3 ends, so the germline J gene completes it. V gene TRBV7-9 combines with J gene TRBJ1-2, with D hard to call. The CDR3 covers 14 residues. Germline V gene data show CDR1 as SEHNR and CDR2 as FQNEAQ (reference sequence). The CDR3 bases that were read are TGTGCCAGCAGCTTAGGTGCAGGCTCCTACGAC. Its protein product is CASSLGAGSYD. The whole CDR3 sequence reads CASSLGAGSYDYTF.

The part of the CDR3 DNA that was read is TGCAGTGCCGATAGCGGAAGCTCCTACGAG. Protein: CSADSGSSYE. The complete CDR3 protein is CSADSGSSYEQYF. The V call is TRBV20-1, the J call TRBJ2-7; perhaps TRBD2 as D (6 bases). With the read ending 3 residues before the CDR3 end, the germline J gene is used to fill in that end. The CDR3 contains 13 residues. The V end lost 6 bases, the J end lost 0 bases, and 12 bases lay between the germline ends. Per the germline V gene, CDR1 is DFQATT and CDR2 is SNEGSKA (reference sequence).

CDR3 loop: CASSFRIPGYNDYTF. The DNA read from the CDR3 is TGTGCCAGCAGCTTCCGGATTCCCGGGTACAATGAC. The chain is built from TRBV7-9 and TRBJ1-2; D call uncertain. Read sequence stops 3 residues before the CDR3 end, and the germline J gene provides the missing end. CDR1 and CDR2 (germline): SEHNR, FQNEAQ (reference sequence). There are 15 residues in the CDR3.

Regarding this clone: Read sequence stops 3 residues before the CDR3 end, and the germline J gene provides the missing end. The chain joins TRBV18 to TRBJ2-5; the match to TRBD2 covers 10 bases. J gave up 7 bases and V 0 bases, and 14 bases lay outside the gene matches. Germline lookup yields CDR1 KGHSH and CDR2 LQKENI. This CDR3 is built from 18 residues. CDR3 loop: CASSPPYRTSGDRATQYF. The sequenced part of the CDR3 DNA is TGTGCCAGCTCACCACCTTATAGGACTAGCGGCGATCGGGCGACC.

In regard to this clone: The sequence runs out 3 residues before the end of the CDR3; the remainder is reconstructed from the germline J gene. This rearrangement joins TRBV29-1 to TRBJ2-1; D is ambiguous. This CDR3 region has 13 residues. V lost 6 bases, J lost 2 bases, and 11 bases lay in between. CDR1 and CDR2 from the germline V gene are SQVTM and ANQGSEA. CDR3 DNA (partial): TGCAGCGTCCAAACAACCGCCTACAATGAG. It is translated as CSVQTTAYNE. The complete CDR3 protein is CSVQTTAYNEQFF.

A remark on this clone: The read stops 3 residues short of the end of the CDR3; the missing end is completed from the germline J gene. The J gene is TRBJ2-2, the V gene TRBV7-3; D remains unclear. Germline values: CDR1 SGHTA, CDR2 FQGTGA. Trimming pared 0 bases from V and 4 bases from J, leaving 6 bases between. The CDR3 loop spans 14 amino acids. The sequenced part of the CDR3 DNA is TGTGCCAGCAGCTTAACGGCAGGCACCGGGGAG. This encodes CASSLTAGTGE. The full CDR3 protein reads CASSLTAGTGELFF.

In regard to this clone: The read stops 3 residues short of the end of the CDR3; the missing end is completed from the germline J gene. V gene TRBV20-1 combines with J gene TRBJ2-7, with 8 bases fitting TRBD2. V was clipped by 0 bases and J by 3 bases; unmatched bases: 4. The CDR3 extends over 14 amino acids. CDR1 DFQATT and CDR2 SNEGSKA come from the germline V gene (reference sequence). The CDR3 loop is CSARDRRGGYEQYF. The sequenced part of the CDR3 DNA is TGCAGTGCTAGAGATCGTCGGGGGGGCTACGAG.

For this clone: The read halts 3 residues ahead of the CDR3 end, with the missing end drawn from the germline J gene. V and J are TRBV29-1 and TRBJ1-5; D might be TRBD1 (6 bases). The ends were cut back, 7 bases at V and 5 bases at J, with 15 bases in the middle. CDR1 and CDR2 (germline): SQVTM, ANQGSEA. This CDR3 has 13 residues. The covered CDR3 bases are TGCAGCGCTGGGGCGTCAGGGGATCAGCCC. Amino acid sequence: CSAGASGDQP. The full CDR3 protein reads CSAGASGDQPQHF. Full variable domain (missing parts from reference TRBV29-1 and TRBJ1-5): SAVISQKPSRDICQRGTSLTIQCQVDSQVTMMFWYRQQPGQSLTLIATANQGSEATYESGFVIDKFPISRPNLTFSTLTVSNMSPEDSSIYLCSAGASGDQPQHFGDGTRLSIL.

On this clone itself: The read comes to an end 3 residues before the CDR3 does, leaving the germline J gene to fill in the end. The genes are TRBV18 and TRBJ2-3; tentatively, D is TRBD2 (5 bases). The CDR3 covers 15 residues. The germline V gene has CDR1 KGHSH and CDR2 LQKENI. V gave up 0 bases and J gave up 2 bases, with 9 bases separating them. CDR3 region: CASSPPGLYTDTQYF. The CDR3 DNA, read in part, is TGTGCCAGCTCACCACCTGGACTTTACACAGATACG.

The CDR3 sequence is CASSEPEGEQFF. CDR3 DNA, as far as it was read: TGTGCCAGCAGTGAACCGGAGGGTGAG. This chain joins TRBV2 and TRBJ2-1, with D possibly matching TRBD2 (6 bases). The read finishes 3 residues shy of the CDR3 end, and the germline J gene is used to complete it. The V and J ends lost 2 bases and 9 bases respectively, with 8 bases between them. Germline V gene sequence: CDR1 SNHLY, CDR2 FYNNEI. The CDR3 sequence is 12 residues long.

On this clone itself: The read gets to within 3 residues of the CDR3 end, and the germline J gene fills in the rest. The chain recombines TRBV6-1 with TRBJ1-6; TRBD1 agrees at 8 bases. After removal of 2 bases from V and 0 bases from J, the junction contained 6 bases not matched to a gene. Per germline, CDR1 MNHNS and CDR2 SASEGT. There are 18 residues in the CDR3. This CDR3 reads CASSELRQGASYNSPLHF. CDR3 DNA (partial): TGTGCCAGCAGTGAATTAAGGCAGGGGGCCTCCTATAATTCACCC.

As to this clone: Its ends do not fully match the called genes, so a read error is possible. This CDR3 is CSSSRQSYEQYF. Incomplete CDR3 DNA: TGTTCCAGCAGCCGCCAGTCCTACGAG. The chain carries TRBV7-9 and TRBJ2-7; no definite D call. The read is 3 residues too short to cover the CDR3 end, so that end is filled in from the germline J gene. The germline CDR1 and CDR2 sequences are SEHNR and FQNEAQ (reference sequence). The length of the CDR3 is 12 residues.

Note on this clone: Read data end 3 residues before the CDR3 end; the end is taken from the germline J gene. The genes are TRBV19 and TRBJ2-4; the D is unclear. The CDR3 runs 12 residues. Germline V gene lookup returns CDR1 LNHDA and CDR2 SQIVND (reference sequence). The V end was cut by 6 bases, the J end by 3 bases, with 6 bases between. CDR3 residues: CASSDFKNIQYF. The covered CDR3 bases are TGTGCCAGTAGCGACTTCAAAAACATT.

Remarks on this clone: The read ends 3 residues before the CDR3 terminus; that terminus is restored from the germline J gene. V and J are TRBV7-2 and TRBJ1-5, with 12 bases identical to TRBD1. This CDR3 has 15 amino acids. Germline CDR1 SGHTA, CDR2 FQGNSA. V lost 4 bases to trimming and J lost 7 bases; unmatched junction nucleotides: 5. The CDR3 here is CASSWDRGRGQPQHF. CDR3 bases read: TGTGCCAGCAGCTGGGACAGGGGGCGCGGCCAGCCC. Full variable domain (missing parts from reference TRBV7-2 and TRBJ1-5): GAGVSQSPSNKVTEKGKDVELRCDPISGHTALYWYRQSLGQGLEFLIYFQGNSAPDKSGLPSDRFSAERTGGSVSTLTIQRTQQEDSAVYLCASSWDRGRGQPQHFGDGTRLSIL.

On this clone itself: Coverage ceases 3 residues before the CDR3 finishes, and the germline J gene fills in the end. The rearrangement joins TRBV5-1 to TRBJ2-3, with D hard to call. CDR1 and CDR2 from the germline V gene are SGHRS and YFSETQ. The CDR3 spans 11 residues. The CDR3 here is CASSSQKTQYF. The sequenced part of the CDR3 DNA is TGCGCCAGCAGCTCCCAGAAGACG. Variable domain in full (rest from reference TRBV5-1 and TRBJ2-3): KAGVTQTPRYLIKTRGQQVTLSCSPISGHRSVSWYQQTPGQGLQFLFEYFSETQRNKGNFPGRFSGRQFSNSRSEMNVSTLELGDSALYLCASSSQKTQYFGPGTRLTVL.